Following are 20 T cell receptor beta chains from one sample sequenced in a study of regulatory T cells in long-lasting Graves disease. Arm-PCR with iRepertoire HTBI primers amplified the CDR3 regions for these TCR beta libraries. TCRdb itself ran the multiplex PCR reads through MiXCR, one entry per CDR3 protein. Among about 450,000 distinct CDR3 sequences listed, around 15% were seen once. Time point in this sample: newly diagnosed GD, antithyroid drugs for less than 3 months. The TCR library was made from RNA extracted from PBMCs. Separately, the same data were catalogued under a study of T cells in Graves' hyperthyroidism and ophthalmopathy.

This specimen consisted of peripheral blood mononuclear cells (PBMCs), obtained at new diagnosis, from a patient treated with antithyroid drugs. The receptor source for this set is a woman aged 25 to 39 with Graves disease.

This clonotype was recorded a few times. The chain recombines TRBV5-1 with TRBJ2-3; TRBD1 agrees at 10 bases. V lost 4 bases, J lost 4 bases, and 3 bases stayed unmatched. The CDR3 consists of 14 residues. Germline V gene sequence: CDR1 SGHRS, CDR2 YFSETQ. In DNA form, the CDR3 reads TGCGCCAGCAGCCCCGGGACAGGGGCAGATACGCAGTATTTT. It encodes CASSPGTGADTQYF. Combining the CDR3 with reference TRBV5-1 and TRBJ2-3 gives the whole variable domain KAGVTQTPRYLIKTRGQQVTLSCSPISGHRSVSWYQQTPGQGLQFLFEYFSETQRNKGNFPGRFSGRQFSNSRSEMNVSTLELGDSALYLCASSPGTGADTQYFGPGTRLTVL.

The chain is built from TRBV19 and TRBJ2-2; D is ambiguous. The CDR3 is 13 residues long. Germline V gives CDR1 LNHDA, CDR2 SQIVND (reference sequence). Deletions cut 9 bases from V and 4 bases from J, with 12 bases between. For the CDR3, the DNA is TGTGCCAGGAAGTGGGGTGGCACCGGGGAGCTGTTTTTT. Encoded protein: CARKWGGTGELFF.

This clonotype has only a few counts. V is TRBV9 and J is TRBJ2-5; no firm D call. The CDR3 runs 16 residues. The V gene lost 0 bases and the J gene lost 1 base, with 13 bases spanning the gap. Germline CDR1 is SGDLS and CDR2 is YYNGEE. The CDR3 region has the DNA TGTGCCAGCAGCGTAGGCGTCACCTACAGCCAAGAGACCCAGTACTTC. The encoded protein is CASSVGVTYSQETQYF.

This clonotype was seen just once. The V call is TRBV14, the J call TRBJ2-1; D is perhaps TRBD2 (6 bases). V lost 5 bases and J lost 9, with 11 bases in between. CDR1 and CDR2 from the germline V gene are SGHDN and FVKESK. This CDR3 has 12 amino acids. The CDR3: CASSFYSGEQFF. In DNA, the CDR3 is TGTGCCAGCAGCTTCTATAGCGGTGAGCAGTTCTTC.

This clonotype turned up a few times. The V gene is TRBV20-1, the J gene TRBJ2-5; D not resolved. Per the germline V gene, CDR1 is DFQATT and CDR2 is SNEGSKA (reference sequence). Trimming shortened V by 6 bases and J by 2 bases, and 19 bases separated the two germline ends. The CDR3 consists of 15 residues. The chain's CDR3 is CSAHSAFYIQETQYF. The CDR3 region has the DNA TGCAGTGCCCACTCTGCCTTCTACATACAAGAGACCCAGTACTTC.

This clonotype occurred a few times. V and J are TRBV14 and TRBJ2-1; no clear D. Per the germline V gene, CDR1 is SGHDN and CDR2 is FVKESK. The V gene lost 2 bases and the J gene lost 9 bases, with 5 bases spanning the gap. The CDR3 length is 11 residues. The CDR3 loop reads CASSQMVEQFF. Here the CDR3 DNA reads TGTGCCAGCAGCCAAATGGTTGAGCAGTTCTTC.

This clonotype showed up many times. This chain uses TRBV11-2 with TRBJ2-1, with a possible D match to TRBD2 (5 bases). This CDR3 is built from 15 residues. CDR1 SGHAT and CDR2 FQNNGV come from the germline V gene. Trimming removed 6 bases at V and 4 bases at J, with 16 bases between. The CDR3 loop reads CASRPLDPAYNEQFF. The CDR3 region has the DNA TGTGCCAGCAGGCCACTAGACCCGGCTTACAATGAGCAGTTCTTC.

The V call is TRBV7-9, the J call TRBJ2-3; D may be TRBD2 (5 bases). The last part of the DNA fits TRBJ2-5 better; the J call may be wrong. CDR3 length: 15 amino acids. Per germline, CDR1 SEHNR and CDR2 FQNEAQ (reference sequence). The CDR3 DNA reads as TGTGCCAGCAGCTTAGCGGGAGTCAACTTAGAGACCCAGTACTTC. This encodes CASSLAGVNLETQYF.

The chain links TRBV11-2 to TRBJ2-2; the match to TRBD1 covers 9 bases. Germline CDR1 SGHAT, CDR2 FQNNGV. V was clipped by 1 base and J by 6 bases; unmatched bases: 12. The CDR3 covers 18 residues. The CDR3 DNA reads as TGTGCCAGCAGCTTAGCCCCCCATGGACAGGGGAGGTCCGGGGAGCTGTTTTTT. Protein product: CASSLAPHGQGRSGELFF. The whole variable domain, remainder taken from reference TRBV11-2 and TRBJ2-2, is EAGVAQSPRYKIIEKRQSVAFWCNPISGHATLYWYQQILGQGPKLLIQFQNNGVVDDSQLPKDRFSAERLKGVDSTLKIQPAKLEDSAVYLCASSLAPHGQGRSGELFFGEGSRLTVL.

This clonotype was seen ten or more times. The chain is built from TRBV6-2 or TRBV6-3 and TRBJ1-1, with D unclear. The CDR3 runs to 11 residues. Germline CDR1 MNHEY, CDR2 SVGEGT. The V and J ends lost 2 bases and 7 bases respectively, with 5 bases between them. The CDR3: CASSYMSEAFF. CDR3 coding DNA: TGTGCCAGCAGTTACATGAGTGAAGCTTTCTTT.

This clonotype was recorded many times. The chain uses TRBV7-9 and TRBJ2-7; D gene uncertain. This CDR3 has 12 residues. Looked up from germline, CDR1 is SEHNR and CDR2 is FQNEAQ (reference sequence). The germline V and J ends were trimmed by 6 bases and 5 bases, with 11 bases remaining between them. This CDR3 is CASREAGNEQYF. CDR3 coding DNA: TGTGCCAGCAGAGAAGCTGGGAACGAGCAGTACTTC.

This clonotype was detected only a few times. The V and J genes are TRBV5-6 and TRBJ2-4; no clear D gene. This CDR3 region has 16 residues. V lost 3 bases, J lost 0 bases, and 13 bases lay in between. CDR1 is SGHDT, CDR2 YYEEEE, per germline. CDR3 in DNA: TGTGCCAGCAGCTACGTCTGGGCCCTAGCCAAAAACATTCAGTACTTC. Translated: CASSYVWALAKNIQYF.

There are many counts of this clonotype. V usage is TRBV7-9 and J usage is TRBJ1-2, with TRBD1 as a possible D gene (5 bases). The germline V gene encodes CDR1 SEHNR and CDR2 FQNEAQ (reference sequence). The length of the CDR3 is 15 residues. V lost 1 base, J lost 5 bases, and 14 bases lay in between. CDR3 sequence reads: CASSLGGAFGYGYTF. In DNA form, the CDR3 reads TGTGCCAGCAGCTTAGGAGGGGCCTTTGGGTATGGCTACACCTTC.

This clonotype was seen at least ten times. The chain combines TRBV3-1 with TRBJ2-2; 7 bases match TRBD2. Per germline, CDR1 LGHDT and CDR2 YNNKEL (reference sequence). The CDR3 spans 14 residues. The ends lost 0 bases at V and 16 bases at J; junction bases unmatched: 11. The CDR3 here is CASSQEGASGMPFF. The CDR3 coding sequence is TGTGCCAGCAGCCAAGAGGGAGCGAGCGGGATGCCGTTTTTT. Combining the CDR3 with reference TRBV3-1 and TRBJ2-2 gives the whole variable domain DTAVSQTPKYLVTQMGNDKSIKCEQNLGHDTMYWYKQDSKKFLKIMFSYNNKELIINETVPNRFSPKSPDKAHLNLHINSLELGDSAVYFCASSQEGASGMPFFGEGSRLTVL.

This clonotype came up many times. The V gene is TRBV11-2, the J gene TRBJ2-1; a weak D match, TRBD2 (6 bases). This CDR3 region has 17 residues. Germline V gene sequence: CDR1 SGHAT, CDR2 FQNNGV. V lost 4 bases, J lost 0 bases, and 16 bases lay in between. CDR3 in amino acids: CASSSGLSGISYNEQFF. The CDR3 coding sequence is TGTGCCAGCAGCTCAGGGCTTAGCGGCATCTCCTACAATGAGCAGTTCTTC. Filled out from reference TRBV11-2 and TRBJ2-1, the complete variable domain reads EAGVAQSPRYKIIEKRQSVAFWCNPISGHATLYWYQQILGQGPKLLIQFQNNGVVDDSQLPKDRFSAERLKGVDSTLKIQPAKLEDSAVYLCASSSGLSGISYNEQFFGPGTRLTVL.

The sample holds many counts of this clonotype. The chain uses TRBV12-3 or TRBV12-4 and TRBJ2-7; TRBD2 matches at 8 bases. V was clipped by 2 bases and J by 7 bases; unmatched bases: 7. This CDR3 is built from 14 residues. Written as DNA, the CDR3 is TGTGCCAGCAGTTTATCGGGGGGGCGGCAAGAGCAGTACTTC. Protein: CASSLSGGRQEQYF.

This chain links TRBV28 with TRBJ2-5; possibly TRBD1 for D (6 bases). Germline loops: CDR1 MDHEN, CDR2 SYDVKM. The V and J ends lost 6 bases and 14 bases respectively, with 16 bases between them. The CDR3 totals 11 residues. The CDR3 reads CASSIGQMTYF. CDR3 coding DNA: TGTGCCAGCAGCATCGGACAGATGACCTACTTC.

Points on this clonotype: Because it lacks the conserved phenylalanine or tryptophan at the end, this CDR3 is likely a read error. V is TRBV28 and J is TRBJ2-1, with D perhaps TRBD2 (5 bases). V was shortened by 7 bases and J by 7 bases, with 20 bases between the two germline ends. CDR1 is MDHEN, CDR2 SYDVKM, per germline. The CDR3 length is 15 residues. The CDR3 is CASTPRGSLGNEQFL. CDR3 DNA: TGTGCCAGCACCCCTAGAGGGAGTTTGGGAAATGAGCAGTTCCTC.

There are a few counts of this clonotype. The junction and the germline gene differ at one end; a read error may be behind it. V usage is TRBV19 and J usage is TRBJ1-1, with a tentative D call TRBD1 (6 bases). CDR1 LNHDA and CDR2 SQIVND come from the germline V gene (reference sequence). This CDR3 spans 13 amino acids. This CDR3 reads CASSHRVVAEAFF. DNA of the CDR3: TGTGCCAGTAGCCACAGGGTGGTCGCTGAAGCTTTTTTT.

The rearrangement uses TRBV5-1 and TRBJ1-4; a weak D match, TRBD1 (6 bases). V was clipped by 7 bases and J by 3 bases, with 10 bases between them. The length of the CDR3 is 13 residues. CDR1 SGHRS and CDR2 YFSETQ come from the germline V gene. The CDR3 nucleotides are TGCGCCAGCGGTGACAGGTCTAATGAAAAACTGTTTTTT. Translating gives CASGDRSNEKLFF.